The next 2 T cell receptor beta chains were all read from a single sample in a study of cytomegalovirus exposure and HLA in healthy donors (dated by TCRdb to about 2017). To prepare the library, the immunoSEQ multiplex PCR assay was applied. A mixture of 60 forward primers for TCR Vbeta segments and 13 reverse primers for TCR Jbeta segments was used in the multiplex PCR. In TCRdb, the immuneACCESS table is reduced to in-frame sequences with V and J assigned. These tables do not hold every clone; where another copy was compared, an unresolved V gene accounts for under half, and the others remain unexplained. This sample has some 87,000 clones in its table, and roughly 70% of those were observed once. Around 15% of the sample lies in the top ten. Sequenced input: PBMCs. These receptors came from a woman in her 50s in good health and CMV-seropositive.

The V and J genes are TRBV7-9 and TRBJ1-1; D is unclear. Trimming cost V 0 bases and J 3 bases, with 11 bases left between them. The CDR3 is 15 residues long. Germline assignment: CDR1 SEHNR and CDR2 FQNEAQ (reference sequence). Written as DNA, the CDR3 is TGTGCCAGCAGCTTAGCCGGGTTCGGGGACACTGAAGCTTTCTTT. This gives the protein CASSLAGFGDTEAFF.

This clone appeared a few times. V and J are TRBV9 and TRBJ2-5; 9 bases align to TRBD2. Germline V gives CDR1 SGDLS, CDR2 YYNGEE. V lost 0 bases and J lost 4; bases outside the gene matches: 7. The CDR3 has 16 amino acids. The CDR3 protein is CASSVGVSGSLETQYF. For the CDR3, the DNA is TGTGCCAGCAGCGTAGGTGTTAGCGGGAGTTTAGAGACCCAGTACTTC. Full variable domain (missing parts from reference TRBV9 and TRBJ2-5): DSGVTQTPKHLITATGQRVTLRCSPRSGDLSVYWYQQSLDQGLQFLIQYYNGEERAKGNILERFSAQQFPDLHSELNLSSLELGDSALYFCASSVGVSGSLETQYFGPGTRLLVL.